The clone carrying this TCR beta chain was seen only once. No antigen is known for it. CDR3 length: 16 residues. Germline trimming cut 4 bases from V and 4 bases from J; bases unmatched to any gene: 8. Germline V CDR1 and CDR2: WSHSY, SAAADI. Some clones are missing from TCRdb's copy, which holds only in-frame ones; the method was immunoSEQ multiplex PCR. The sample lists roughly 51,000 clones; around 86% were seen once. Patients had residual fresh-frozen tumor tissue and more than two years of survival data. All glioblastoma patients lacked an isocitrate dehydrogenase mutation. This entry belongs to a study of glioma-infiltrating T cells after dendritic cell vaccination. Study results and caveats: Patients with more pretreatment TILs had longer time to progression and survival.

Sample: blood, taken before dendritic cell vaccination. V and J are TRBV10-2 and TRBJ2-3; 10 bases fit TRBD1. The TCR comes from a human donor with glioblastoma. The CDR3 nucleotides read TGCGCCAGCAGTGGTACCGGGACAGGGGTTCCAGATACGCAGTATTTT. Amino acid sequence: CASSGTGTGVPDTQYF.